This T cell receptor (beta chain) was profiled in a study of T cell changes during pregnancy in multiple sclerosis (dated 2019 in TCRdb). Concerning the study at large: In women with multiple sclerosis, the researchers looked at how the T cell repertoire shifted as pregnancy progressed.

In regard to this clone: Its antigen is not yet known. There are no base qualities to consult, and no much larger clone falls within one base.

The germline V gene encodes CDR1 MNHNY and CDR2 SVGAGI (reference sequence). V is cut back by 5 bases and J by 2 bases, with 5 bases in the junction unmatched. Inclusive of the bounding cysteine and phenylalanine, the CDR3 is 14 residues long. The CDR3 DNA has 42 bases and is translated from base 1. Library creation used the immunoSEQ multiplex PCR assay. As stored in TCRdb, this immuneACCESS dataset retains in-frame rearrangements with V and J assigned. A fraction of the clones does not appear; measured against another copy, unresolved V genes explain less than half of the discrepancy, and the remainder lacks a known reason. This sample gives tens of thousands of clones in total; roughly 89% of them show up just once. The leading ten clones occupy approximately 5% of the sample.

This TCR came from a female donor in good health, enrolled as a control in a pregnancy study. The rearrangement combines TRBV6-6 with TRBJ2-7; a stretch of 8 junction bases matches TRBD1. Sequences were derived from peripheral blood, sampled after pregnancy. The CDR3 protein is CASSRTGLAYEQYF. The DNA reads TGTGCCAGCAGTAGGACAGGGTTAGCCTACGAGCAGTACTTC.